Below, 16 T cell receptor beta chains from the same sample are listed, as sequenced in a study of shared clonotypes between healthy human individuals. Naive CD8 cells lacked CD45RO and underwent positive selection for CCR7, leaving out terminally differentiated effector memory CD45RA+ cells. The data were produced by immunoSEQ multiplex PCR, yet TCRdb's version contains in-frame clones alone and is incomplete. Here the sample spans millions of clones, about 95% being singletons. The sample was naive CD8+ T cells sorted from blood. These receptors came from a man younger than 35 in good health.

The chain has TRBV7-6 and TRBJ1-5; possible D gene TRBD1, 5 bases. V lost 1 base to trimming and J lost 4 bases, with 17 bases between them. The CDR3 is 17 residues long. In germline, CDR1 is SGHVS, CDR2 FNYEAQ. The CDR3 region has the DNA TGTGCCAGCAGCTTAGGAGCAGGGTCCGCGGGAAATCAGCCCCAGCATTTT. It translates to CASSLGAGSAGNQPQHF.

The rearrangement links TRBV27 to TRBJ2-7, with D uncertain. Germline CDR1 is MNHEY and CDR2 is SMNVEV (reference sequence). The CDR3 totals 14 residues. Trimming took off 2 bases at V and 6 bases at J, with 14 bases between the two ends. The CDR3 loop is CASSLLPSSAEQYF. In DNA form, the CDR3 reads TGTGCCAGCAGTTTACTACCCTCTTCGGCCGAGCAGTACTTC.

The chain combines TRBV9 with TRBJ1-2; D possibly corresponds to TRBD1 (6 bases). The V gene lost 4 bases and the J gene lost 6 bases, with 10 bases spanning the gap. Germline V gives CDR1 SGDLS, CDR2 YYNGEE. The CDR3 runs 12 residues. The CDR3 DNA follows: TGTGCCAGCAGCCGGGACACTGATGGCTACACCTTC. Translating gives CASSRDTDGYTF.

This clone was seen just once. The rearrangement uses TRBV15 and TRBJ2-3; 7 bases are a match to TRBD1. The V gene end was trimmed by 3 bases and the J gene end by 2 bases; junction bases not matched to a gene: 8. The CDR3 consists of 16 residues. From germline, CDR1 is LNHNV and CDR2 YYDKDF (reference sequence). The CDR3 sequence: CATSSHRGGLTDTQYF. The CDR3, as DNA: TGTGCCACCAGCAGCCACCGAGGGGGCCTCACAGATACGCAGTATTTT.

The sample holds one count of this clone. The V gene is TRBV28, the J gene TRBJ1-2; TRBD1 matches at 10 bases. From germline, CDR1 is MDHEN and CDR2 SYDVKM. V shed 5 bases and J 5 bases; nucleotides not matched to a gene: 5. CDR3 length: 14 amino acids. The CDR3 here is CASSGTGDPYGYTF. The CDR3 DNA sequence: TGTGCCAGCAGTGGGACAGGGGATCCATATGGCTACACCTTC.

The J gene is TRBJ1-2, the V gene TRBV2, with D maybe TRBD1 (6 bases). The CDR3 runs 21 residues. Trimming cost V 0 bases and J 2 bases, with 28 bases left between them. Germline-derived CDR1 and CDR2 are SNHLY and FYNNEI. The CDR3 region is CASSEALLVGGRDPQNYGYTF. The CDR3 DNA is TGTGCCAGCAGTGAAGCGCTTCTAGTCGGGGGGCGCGATCCTCAAAACTATGGCTACACCTTC.

A note on this clone: Other nucleotide sequences in the sample specify the same CDR3. This rearrangement joins TRBV9 to TRBJ2-7; D might be TRBD2 (5 bases). CDR1 and CDR2 (germline): SGDLS, YYNGEE. The CDR3 is made up of 13 amino acids. With 2 bases removed from V and 2 bases from J, the gap between germline ends came to 8 bases. For the CDR3, the DNA is TGTGCCAGCAGCGTGGGGAGCCCCTACGAGCAGTACTTC. Protein: CASSVGSPYEQYF.

V gene TRBV7-9 combines with J gene TRBJ1-1; 8 bases line up with TRBD1. From germline, CDR1 is SEHNR and CDR2 FQNEAQ (reference sequence). The trim removed 5 bases at V and 8 bases at J, leaving 4 bases unmatched. The CDR3 sequence is 12 residues long. This CDR3 reads CASSKTGVEAFF. The DNA of the CDR3 is TGTGCCAGCAGCAAGACAGGGGTCGAAGCTTTCTTT.

CDR3 in amino acids: CASSPHPGLAVNEQFF. CDR3 coding DNA: TGTGCCAGCAGCCCTCACCCGGGACTAGCGGTCAATGAGCAGTTCTTC. The rearrangement links TRBV7-8 to TRBJ2-1; 11 nucleotides match TRBD2. The CDR3 has 16 residues. CDR1 SGHVS and CDR2 FQNEAQ come from the germline V gene. V dropped 5 bases and J dropped 6; count of bases not matched to a gene: 9.

The V gene is TRBV28, the J gene TRBJ1-1; no reliable D call. V lost 6 bases and J 1 base, leaving 18 bases between the germline ends. The CDR3 length is 16 residues. Germline CDR1 MDHEN, CDR2 SYDVKM. The CDR3 DNA sequence: TGTGCCAGCAGCCCCCCCGGTAGGGTTCAGAACACTGAAGCTTTCTTT. As protein: CASSPPGRVQNTEAFF.

The chain uses TRBV19 and TRBJ1-1, with D maybe TRBD1 (6 bases). Trimming removed 5 bases from V and 1 base from J, with 14 bases in between. The CDR3 length is 15 residues. The V gene's germline CDR1 is LNHDA and CDR2 SQIVND (reference sequence). CDR3 bases: TGTGCCAGTAGTGATTACAGGGAGTCGAACACTGAAGCTTTCTTT. Its translation: CASSDYRESNTEAFF.

This rearrangement joins TRBV28 to TRBJ1-6; D is undetermined. This CDR3 is built from 14 residues. The V and J ends lost 3 bases and 8 bases respectively, with 11 bases between them. Germline V CDR1 and CDR2: MDHEN, SYDVKM. CDR3 residues: CASSFSEADSPLHF. For the CDR3, the DNA is TGTGCCAGCAGTTTTTCTGAAGCGGATTCACCCCTCCACTTT.

This chain uses TRBV30 with TRBJ1-5; D call uncertain. Germline V gives CDR1 GTSNPN, CDR2 SVGIG (reference sequence). V gave up 2 bases and J gave up 7 bases, with 21 bases separating them. The length of the CDR3 is 16 residues. The CDR3 loop reads CAWSKNPATRGQPQHF. DNA for the CDR3: TGTGCCTGGAGTAAAAACCCGGCCACACGAGGCCAGCCCCAGCATTTT.

The chain employs TRBV9 and TRBJ2-3, with a tentative D call TRBD2 (5 bases). Germline V lookup: CDR1 SGDLS, CDR2 YYNGEE. The CDR3 runs to 14 residues. V lost 1 base and J lost 3, with 9 bases in between. The CDR3 reads CASSVFSDTDTQYF. Here the CDR3 DNA reads TGTGCCAGCAGCGTATTTAGCGATACAGATACGCAGTATTTT.

The rearrangement uses TRBV30 and TRBJ2-1; D gene unclear. Per the germline V gene, CDR1 is GTSNPN and CDR2 is SVGIG (reference sequence). CDR3 length equals 12 residues. The V end was cut by 0 bases, the J end by 5 bases, with 5 bases between. As DNA, the CDR3 is TGTGCCTGGAGTGTAACTGACAATGAGCAGTTCTTC. Encoded protein: CAWSVTDNEQFF. The full variable domain, with the rest looked up from reference TRBV30 and TRBJ2-1, is SQTIHQWPATLVQPVGSPLSLECTVEGTSNPNLYWYRQAAGRGLQLLFYSVGIGQISSEVPQNLSASRPQDRQFILSSKKLLLSDSGFYLCAWSVTDNEQFFGPGTRLTVL.

This sequence joins TRBV7-9 and TRBJ2-5; perhaps TRBD1 as D (6 bases). The CDR3 has 15 amino acids. V was trimmed by 5 bases and J by 4 bases, leaving 17 bases between them. Germline CDR1 reads SEHNR; CDR2 reads FQNEAQ (reference sequence). As DNA, the CDR3 is TGTGCCAGCAGCCTCCCCGGGACAAAAGGAGAGACCCAGTACTTC. Amino acid sequence: CASSLPGTKGETQYF.